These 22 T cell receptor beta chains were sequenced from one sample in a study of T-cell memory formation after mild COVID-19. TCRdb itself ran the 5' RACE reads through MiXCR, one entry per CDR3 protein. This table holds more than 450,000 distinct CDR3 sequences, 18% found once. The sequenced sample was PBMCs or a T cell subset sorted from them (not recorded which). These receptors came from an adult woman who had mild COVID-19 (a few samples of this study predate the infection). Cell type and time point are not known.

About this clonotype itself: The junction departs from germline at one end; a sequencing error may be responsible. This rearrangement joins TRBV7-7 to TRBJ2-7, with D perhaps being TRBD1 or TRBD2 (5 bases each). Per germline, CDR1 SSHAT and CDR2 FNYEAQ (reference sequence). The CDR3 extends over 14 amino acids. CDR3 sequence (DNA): TGTGCTAGCAGCCTTTCCGGGGCCTACGGCGAGCAGTACTTC. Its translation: CASSLSGAYGEQYF.

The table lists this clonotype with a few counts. In DNA form, the CDR3 reads TGCGCCAGCAGCTTGGGGGGGCCTTCGACTAGCGGGACATTTTACAATGAGCAGTTCTTC. This translates into CASSLGGPSTSGTFYNEQFF. The chain joins TRBV5-1 to TRBJ2-1; 11 bases fit TRBD2. Germline CDR1 and CDR2: SGHRS and YFSETQ. The J segment lost 4 bases and the V segment lost 0 bases, leaving 15 bases of the junction unmatched. CDR3 length: 20 residues.

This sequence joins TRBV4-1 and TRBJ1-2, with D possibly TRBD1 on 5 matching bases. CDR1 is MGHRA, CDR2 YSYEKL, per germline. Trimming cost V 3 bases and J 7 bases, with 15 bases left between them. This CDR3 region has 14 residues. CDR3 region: CASSHAGGVGGYTF. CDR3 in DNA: TGCGCCAGCAGCCACGCCGGGGGGGTTGGTGGCTACACCTTC.

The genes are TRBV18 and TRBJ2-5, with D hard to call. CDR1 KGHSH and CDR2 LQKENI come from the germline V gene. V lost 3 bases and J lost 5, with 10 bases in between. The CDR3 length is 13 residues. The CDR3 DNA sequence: TGTGCCAGCTCACCCGGATTGGGGGAGACCCAGTACTTC. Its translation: CASSPGLGETQYF.

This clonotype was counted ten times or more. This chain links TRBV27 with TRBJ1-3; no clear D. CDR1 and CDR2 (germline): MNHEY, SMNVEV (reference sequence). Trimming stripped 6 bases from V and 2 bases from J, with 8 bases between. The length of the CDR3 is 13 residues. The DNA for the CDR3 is TGTGCCAGCAGCGGGAGGACTGGAAACACCATATATTTT. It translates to CASSGRTGNTIYF.

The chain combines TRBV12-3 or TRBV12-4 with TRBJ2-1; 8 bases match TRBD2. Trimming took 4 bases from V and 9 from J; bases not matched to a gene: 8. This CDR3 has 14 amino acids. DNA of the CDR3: TGTGCCAGCAGTTCTAACGGGGGGGCAATTGAGCAGTTCTTC. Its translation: CASSSNGGAIEQFF.

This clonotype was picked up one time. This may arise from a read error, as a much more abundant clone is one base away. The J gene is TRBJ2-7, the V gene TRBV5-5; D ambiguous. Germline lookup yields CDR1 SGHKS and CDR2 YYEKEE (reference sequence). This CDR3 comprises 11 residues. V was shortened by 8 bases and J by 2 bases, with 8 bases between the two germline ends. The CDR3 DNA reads TGTGCCAGGAGCAACACCTACGAGCAGTACTTC. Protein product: CARSNTYEQYF.

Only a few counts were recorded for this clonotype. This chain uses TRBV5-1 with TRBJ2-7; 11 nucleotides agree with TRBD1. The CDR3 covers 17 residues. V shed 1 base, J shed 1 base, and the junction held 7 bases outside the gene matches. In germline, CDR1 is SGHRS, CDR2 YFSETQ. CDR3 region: CASSLPRRDRGSYEQYF. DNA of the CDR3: TGCGCCAGCAGCTTGCCACGGAGGGACAGGGGGTCCTACGAGCAGTACTTC.

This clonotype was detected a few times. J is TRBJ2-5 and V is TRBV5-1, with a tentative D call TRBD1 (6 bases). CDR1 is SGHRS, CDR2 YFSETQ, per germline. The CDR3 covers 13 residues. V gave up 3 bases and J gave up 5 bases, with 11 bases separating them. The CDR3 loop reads CASSYRVGETQYF. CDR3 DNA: TGCGCCAGCAGCTACAGGGTTGGTGAGACCCAGTACTTC.

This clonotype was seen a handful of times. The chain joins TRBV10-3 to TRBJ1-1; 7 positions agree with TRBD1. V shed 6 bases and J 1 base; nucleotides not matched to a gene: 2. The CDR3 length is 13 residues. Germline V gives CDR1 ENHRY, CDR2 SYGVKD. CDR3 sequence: CAISRTGNTEAFF. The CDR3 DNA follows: TGTGCCATCAGCAGGACAGGGAACACTGAAGCTTTCTTT.

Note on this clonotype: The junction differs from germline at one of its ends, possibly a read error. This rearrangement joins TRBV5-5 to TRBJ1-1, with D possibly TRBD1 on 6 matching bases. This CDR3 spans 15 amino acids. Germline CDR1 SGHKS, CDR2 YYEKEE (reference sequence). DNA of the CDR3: TGTGCCAGCAGCTTCTCAGGGGTACCGACCACTGACGCTTTCTTT. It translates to CASSFSGVPTTDAFF.

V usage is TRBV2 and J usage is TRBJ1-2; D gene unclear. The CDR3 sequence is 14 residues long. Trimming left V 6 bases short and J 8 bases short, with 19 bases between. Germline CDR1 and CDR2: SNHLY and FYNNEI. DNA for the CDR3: TGTGCCAGCAGACCTGACCCCCCCACCGCCGGCTACACCTTC. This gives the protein CASRPDPPTAGYTF. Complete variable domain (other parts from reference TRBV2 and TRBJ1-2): EPEVTQTPSHQVTQMGQEVILRCVPISNHLYFYWYRQILGQKVEFLVSFYNNEISEKSEIFDDQFSVERPDGSNFTLKIRSTKLEDSAMYFCASRPDPPTAGYTFGSGTRLTVV.

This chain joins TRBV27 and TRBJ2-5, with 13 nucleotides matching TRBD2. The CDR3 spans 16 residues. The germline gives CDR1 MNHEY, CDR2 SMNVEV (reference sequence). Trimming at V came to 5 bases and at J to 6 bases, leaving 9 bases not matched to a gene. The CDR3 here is CASSIGTSGMLKTQYF. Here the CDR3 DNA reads TGTGCCAGCAGTATCGGGACTAGCGGGATGTTGAAGACCCAGTACTTC.

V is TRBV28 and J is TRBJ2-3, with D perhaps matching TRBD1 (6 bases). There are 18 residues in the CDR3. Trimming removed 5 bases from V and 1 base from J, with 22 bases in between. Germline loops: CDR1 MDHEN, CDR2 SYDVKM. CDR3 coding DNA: TGTGCCAGCAGTCCATTTGTAGGACAGTTCTTAGGCACAGATACGCAGTATTTT. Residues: CASSPFVGQFLGTDTQYF.

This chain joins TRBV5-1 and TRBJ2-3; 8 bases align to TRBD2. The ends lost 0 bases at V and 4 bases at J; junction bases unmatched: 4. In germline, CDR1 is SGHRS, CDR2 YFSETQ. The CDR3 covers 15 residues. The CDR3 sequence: CASSLERGSADTQYF. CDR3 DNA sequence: TGCGCCAGCAGCTTGGAGCGGGGGAGCGCAGATACGCAGTATTTT.

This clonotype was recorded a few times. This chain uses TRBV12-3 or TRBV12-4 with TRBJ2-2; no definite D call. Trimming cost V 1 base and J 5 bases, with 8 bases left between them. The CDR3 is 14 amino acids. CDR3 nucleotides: TGTGCCAGCAGTTTAGGAATGTGGACCGGGGAGCTGTTTTTT. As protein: CASSLGMWTGELFF.

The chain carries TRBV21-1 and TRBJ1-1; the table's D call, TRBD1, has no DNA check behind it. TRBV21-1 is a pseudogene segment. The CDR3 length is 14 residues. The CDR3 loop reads CASGYGTGNLLAFF. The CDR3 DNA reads TGTGCCAGCGGATACGGGACAGGGAATTTATTGGCTTTCTTT.

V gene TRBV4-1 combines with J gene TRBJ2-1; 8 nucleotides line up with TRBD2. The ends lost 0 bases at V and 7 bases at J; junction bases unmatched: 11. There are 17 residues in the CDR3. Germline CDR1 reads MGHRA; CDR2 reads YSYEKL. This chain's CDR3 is CASSQEGQGGGGNEQFF. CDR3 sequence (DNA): TGCGCCAGCAGCCAAGAAGGGCAGGGTGGCGGGGGGAATGAGCAGTTCTTC.

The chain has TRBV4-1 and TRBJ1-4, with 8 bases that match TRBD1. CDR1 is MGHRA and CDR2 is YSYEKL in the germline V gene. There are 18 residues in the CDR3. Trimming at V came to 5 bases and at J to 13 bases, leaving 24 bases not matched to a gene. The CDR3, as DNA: TGCGCCAGCAGCTTTAGGACAGGGAGGGTTACCGGGTCGGCGGTACTGTTTTTT. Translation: CASSFRTGRVTGSAVLFF.

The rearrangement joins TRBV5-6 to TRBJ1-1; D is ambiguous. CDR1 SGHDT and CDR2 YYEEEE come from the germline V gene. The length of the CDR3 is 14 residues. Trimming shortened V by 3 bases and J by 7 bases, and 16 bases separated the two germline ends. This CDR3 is CASSWEARVGEAFF. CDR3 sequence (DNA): TGTGCCAGCAGCTGGGAGGCACGAGTGGGTGAAGCTTTCTTT.

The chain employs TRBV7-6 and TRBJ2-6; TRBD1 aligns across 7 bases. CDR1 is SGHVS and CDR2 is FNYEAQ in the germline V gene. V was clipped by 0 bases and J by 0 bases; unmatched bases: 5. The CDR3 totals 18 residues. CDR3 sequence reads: CASSLARGRGSGANVLTF. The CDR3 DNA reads TGTGCCAGCAGCTTAGCAAGGGGGCGAGGCTCTGGGGCCAACGTCCTGACTTTC.

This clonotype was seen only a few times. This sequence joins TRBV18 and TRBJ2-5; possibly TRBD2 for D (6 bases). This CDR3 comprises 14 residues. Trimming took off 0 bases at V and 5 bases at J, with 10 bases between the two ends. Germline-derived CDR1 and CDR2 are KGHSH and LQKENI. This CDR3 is CASSPPPGRETQYF. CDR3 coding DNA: TGTGCCAGCTCACCACCCCCTGGGAGGGAGACCCAGTACTTC. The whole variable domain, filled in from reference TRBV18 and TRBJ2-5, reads NAGVMQNPRHLVRRRGQEARLRCSPMKGHSHVYWYRQLPEEGLKFMVYLQKENIIDESGMPKERFSAEFPKEGPSILRIQQVVRGDSAAYFCASSPPPGRETQYFGPGTRLLVL.